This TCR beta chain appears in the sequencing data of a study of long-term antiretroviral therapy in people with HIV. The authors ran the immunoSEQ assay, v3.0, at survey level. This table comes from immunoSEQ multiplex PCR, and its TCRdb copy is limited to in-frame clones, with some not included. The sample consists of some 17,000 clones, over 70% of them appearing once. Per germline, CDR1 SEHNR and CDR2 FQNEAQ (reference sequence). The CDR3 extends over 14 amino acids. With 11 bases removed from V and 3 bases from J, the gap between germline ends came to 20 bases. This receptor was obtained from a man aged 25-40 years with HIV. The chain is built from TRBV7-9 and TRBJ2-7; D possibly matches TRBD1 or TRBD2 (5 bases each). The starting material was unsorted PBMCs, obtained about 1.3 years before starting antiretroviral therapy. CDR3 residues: CAPPNLGEFYEQYF. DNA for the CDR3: TGTGCCCCCCCGAACTTAGGGGAGTTCTACGAGCAGTACTTC.